This TCR beta chain was sequenced in a study of cytomegalovirus exposure and HLA in healthy donors (dated by TCRdb to 2016 to 2017). Background on the whole study: An earlier analysis of under 600 of the donors reported 250 to 350 Gb of sequence data and 100 million to 130 million unique TCR beta sequences from around 200 million T cells. Using immunosequencing, the study profiled T cell repertoires from 640 or so subjects and related those repertoires to cytomegalovirus serostatus. Among the roughly 400 genotyped donors, approximately 76% belonged to the genetic ancestry cluster associated with self-reported Caucasian donors. An early release covering just under 650 HLA-typed donors comprised about 320 gigabases of sequencing data and some 79 million unique TCR sequences. Several DR-DQ haplotypes were treated as single units for association and clustering because of strong linkage in the cohort. To decide whether each TCR beta V gene segment behaved as functional or pseudogenic, an earlier analysis of some 580 of the donors relied on high-throughput TCR beta sequencing. A later analysis re-examined previously published TCR beta repertoires from about 670 donors and added high-resolution HLA genotyping to investigate patterns of TCR occurrence. Rather than drawing on any new phenotypic data, the later analysis identified candidate immune exposures from TCR beta sequences and the way those sequences occurred across donors. HLA typing covered class I and class II loci at four-digit resolution. Donor age, sex, ethnicity and CMV serostatus were collected together with the repertoire data. Among 398 genotyped donors of the cohort, an average of approximately 240,000 unique TCR beta nucleotide sequences was sequenced per donor, of which about 19% were non-productive. Typing coverage differed by locus: A, B, C, DRB1 and DQB1 were typed in about 629-640 donors, DQA1 in about 510, DPA1 in 600 to 610, and DPB1 in just under 490. The study aimed to test whether cataloging public T cell receptors could reveal signatures of past pathogen exposure. To predict cytomegalovirus infection status, the study brought together high-throughput TCR immunosequencing, statistical association of individual TCRs with disease status, and machine learning. A separate validation cohort of 100 to 150 different subjects was used in addition to the approximately 700-subject first cohort. Every repertoire in the discovery cohort had been generated on one and the same sequencing platform. In a later genetic analysis, genome-wide SNP genotypes for about three fifths of the 666 donors were used, and that subset was treated as a discovery cohort.

Receptor amplification or capture employed the immunoSEQ multiplex PCR assay. The multiplex PCR relied on a mix of 60 forward primers for TCR Vbeta segments and 13 reverse primers for TCR Jbeta segments. The CDR3 region of rearranged TCR beta genes was amplified from genomic DNA with a multiplex PCR assay. The Illumina HiSeq System was used to sequence the amplified TCR beta libraries as 87-base-pair reads. From the authors' description of their analysis: A later analysis counted some 74 million unique TCR beta chains across the 650 to 700 repertoires, and roughly 11 million of these chains were shared by at least two donors. To remove PCR and sequencing errors, raw reads were error-corrected and collapsed into unique sequences using a nearest-neighbor algorithm that merged closely related sequences. V, D and J gene segments were assigned by aligning CDR3 sequences to IMGT reference sequences. Each retained sequence needed at least a six-nucleotide match to both a V gene segment and a J gene segment. A rearrangement was called productive if the CDR3 had no stop codons and remained in frame with V and J, and every other rearrangement was called non-productive. CDR3 was defined according to IMGT convention as the region running from the second conserved V-encoded cysteine to the conserved J-encoded phenylalanine. The earlier analysis of 587 of the donors excluded sequences that lacked an unambiguous match to a single V gene segment. An earlier analysis of fewer than 750 of the donors called V segments functional above 56.7% productive rearrangements and segregating when the between-donor standard deviation exceeded 5%. A statistical classification framework was developed to diagnose cytomegalovirus status using the catalog of TCR beta chain sequences. A later analysis assigned V and J genes by comparing TCR nucleotide sequences with IMGT/GENE-DB human TR gene sequences. The TCRdist pipeline was used in a later analysis to assign CDR3 sequences and most-parsimonious VDJ recombination scenarios. A later analysis defined each TCR beta chain by its CDR3 amino acid sequence plus V-gene family, and excluded reads lacking a unique V-gene family. To address suspected cross-contamination and a sequencing artifact, a later analysis removed some 620 highly shared, low-generation-probability nucleotide sequences. For each public chain, a later analysis derived a clonal expansion index from normalized ranks of inferred template counts within each repertoire. Generation probabilities in a later analysis came from a VDJ recombination model fitted to out-of-frame rearrangements, and those results were checked against IGoR. In a later analysis, hypergeometric tests were used to score TCR-TCR, TCR-HLA and TCR-CMV co-occurrence, with a repertoire-size bias correction applied to TCR pairs. False discovery rates were estimated in a later analysis by permuting HLA or CMV assignments 20 times. A later analysis grouped co-occurring TCRs with DBSCAN, adding TCRdist sequence similarity when clustering within HLA-allele-positive subsets. Repertoires with fewer than 30,000 or more than 120,000 public chains, plus five repertoires with anomalous nucleotide sharing, were excluded from co-occurrence clustering. In its TCRdb copy, this immuneACCESS table keeps in-frame sequences only and misses some clones. Where compared with another copy, unresolved V genes explain less than half of these, and the others have no known cause. D and trimming come from the DNA, and the V and J calls and clone size come from that table. This sample lists 150,000 to 200,000 clones; 70% to 85% were detected once. The ten top clones hold under 2.5% of the sample.

CDR1 and CDR2, per the germline V gene, are SNHLY and FYNNEI. The CDR3 has 15 amino acids, counting the end cysteine and phenylalanine. The retained sequence is limited to the CDR3, 45 bases, with the frame set at the first base. The junction shows trimming of 3 bases on V and 1 base on J, plus 9 bases between the germline ends. This clone was seen only a few times. The target of this receptor is not known. Per-base quality was not reported, and no clone a single base away is much larger than it. What the authors observed across the whole study: According to a later analysis, parvovirus B19, influenza, CMV and Epstein-Barr virus appeared linked to several top co-occurrence clusters. Some IMGT-functional V segments, including TRBV6-2 and TRBV6-3, could not be told apart with the 87-base-pair reads, so those segments were excluded. Because HLA typing was missing for some donors at each locus, association tests included only the typed subset. In a later analysis, around 17,000 TCR beta sequences were associated with specific HLA alleles at a false discovery rate of 0.05. The authors suggested that the approach could potentially be generalized to other disease states and immunological phenotypes. In a later analysis, TCR association rates were found to vary across HLA loci, with the most associated TCRs seen for DRB1 alleles and the fewest for HLA-C alleles. Sequencing depth was assumed to be roughly uniform across donors in the presence/absence analyses, though that assumption may not hold. This cohort had only TCR beta chains sequenced, and the lack of alpha or paired-chain data limited which features could be detected. In a later genetic analysis, fewer N-insertions in productive TCRs were reported among donors in an Asian-associated ancestry cluster than the approximately 710-donor mean. Assigning TCR associations to individual alleles was difficult when HLA alleles, especially DR and DQ, strongly co-occurred. The only immune exposure information available for the cohort was CMV serostatus. A group of highly shared sequence variants was considered likely to be a technical artifact of the sequencing pipeline. In the study, around 150 TCR beta chains were listed as associated with cytomegalovirus. Most TCR sequences were observed very rarely across donors, whereas some public TCRs were present in many individuals. A later genetic analysis associated a missense DCLRE1C variant with V-gene and J-gene trimming of TCR beta chains, and an independent cohort replicated the association. In a later analysis, most CMV-associated TCR beta chains were found to appear HLA-restricted, with HLA associations seemingly driven largely by CMV exposure. Linkage disequilibrium might explain the correlated functional status among segregating V segments, but an unknown experimental factor could not be ruled out. In a later analysis, HLA-associated TCR beta chains showed more clonal expansion and lower generation probabilities than non-associated chains that were equally common. A further reported finding was that TCR beta sequences accurately predicted the HLA-A and HLA-B alleles for most subjects in the first cohort. The classifier was reported to diagnose cytomegalovirus status with high specificity and sensitivity in both the original and validation cohorts. Because counts were too low, roughly 18 rarely observed V segments, including chromosome 9 orphons, were left out of the earlier analysis of approximately 500 of the donors. A few of the identified cytomegalovirus-associated TCR beta chains were confirmed in vitro to be specific for cytomegalovirus antigens. In an earlier analysis of under 600 of the donors, most TCR beta V segments were observed in productive rearrangements about 87% or about 30% of the time, broadly matching IMGT annotations.

The cohort was made up of several hundred healthy bone marrow donors. Cohort members were all nominally healthy when sampled, although unrecorded immune exposures were likely present. The donor was CMV seronegative and belonged to the group of under 400 seronegative cohort members. A peripheral blood sample was collected from each donor, and TCR beta sequencing was performed on peripheral blood mononuclear cells. The Qiagen DNeasy Blood Extraction Kit was used to extract genomic DNA from the blood cell samples. The sequence joins TRBV2 to TRBJ2-2; TRBD1 could be the D gene, as 5 bases match. The origin of this receptor is a man aged 40-49 years in good health and CMV-seronegative. Sequencing was performed on PBMCs. The nucleotide sequence is TGTGCCAGCAGTGACCAAGGACAGAACACCGGGGAGCTGTTTTTT. This gives the protein CASSDQGQNTGELFF.